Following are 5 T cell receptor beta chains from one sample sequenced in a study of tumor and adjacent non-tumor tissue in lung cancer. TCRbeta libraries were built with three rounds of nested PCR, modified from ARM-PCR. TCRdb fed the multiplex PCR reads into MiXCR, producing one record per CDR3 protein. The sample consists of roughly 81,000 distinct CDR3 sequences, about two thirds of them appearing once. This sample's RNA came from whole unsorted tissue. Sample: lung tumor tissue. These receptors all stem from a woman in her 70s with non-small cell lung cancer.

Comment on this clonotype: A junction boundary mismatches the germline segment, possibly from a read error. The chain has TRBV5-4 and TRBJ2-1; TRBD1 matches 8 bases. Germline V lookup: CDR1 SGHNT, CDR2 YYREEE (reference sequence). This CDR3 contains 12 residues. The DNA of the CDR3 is TGTGGCAGCAGATCTACAGGGGGTGAGCAGTTCTTC. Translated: CGSRSTGGEQFF. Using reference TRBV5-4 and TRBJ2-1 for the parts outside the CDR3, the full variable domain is ETGVTQSPTHLIKTRGQQVTLRCSSQSGHNTVSWYQQALGQGPQFIFQYYREEENGRGNFPPRFSGLQFPNYSSELNVNALELDDSALYLCGSRSTGGEQFFGPGTRLTVL.

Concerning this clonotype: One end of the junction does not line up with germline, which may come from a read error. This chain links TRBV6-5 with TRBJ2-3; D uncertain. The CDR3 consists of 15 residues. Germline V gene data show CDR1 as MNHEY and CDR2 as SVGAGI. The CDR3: CTSSYSFMNKDTQYF. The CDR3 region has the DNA TGTACCAGCAGTTACTCGTTTATGAACAAAGATACGCAGTACTTT.

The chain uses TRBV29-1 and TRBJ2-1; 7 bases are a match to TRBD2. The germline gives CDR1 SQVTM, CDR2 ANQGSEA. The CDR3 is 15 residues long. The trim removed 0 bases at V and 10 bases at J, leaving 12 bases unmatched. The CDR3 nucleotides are TGCAGCGTTGAAGATTGGCTAGCGGCCGACTACGAGCAGTTCTTC. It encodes CSVEDWLAADYEQFF.

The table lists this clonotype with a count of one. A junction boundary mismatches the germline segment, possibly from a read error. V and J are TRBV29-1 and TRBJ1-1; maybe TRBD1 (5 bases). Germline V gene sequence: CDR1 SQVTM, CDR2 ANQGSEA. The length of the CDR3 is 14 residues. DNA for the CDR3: TGCAGTGTTACTATGGACAAAATGAATACTGAAGCTTTCTTT. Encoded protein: CSVTMDKMNTEAFF. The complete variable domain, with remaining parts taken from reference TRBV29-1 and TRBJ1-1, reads SAVISQKPSRDICQRGTSLTIQCQVDSQVTMMFWYRQQPGQSLTLIATANQGSEATYESGFVIDKFPISRPNLTFSTLTVSNMSPEDSSIYLCSVTMDKMNTEAFFGQGTRLTVV.

The CDR3 region is CASSVTTGGPEQYF. The CDR3 bases are TGTGCCAGCAGCGTAACTACGGGAGGGCCCGAGCAGTACTTC. V is TRBV9 and J is TRBJ2-7, with 8 bases matching TRBD2. Germline CDR1 and CDR2: SGDLS and YYNGEE. This CDR3 has 14 amino acids. V shed 1 base and J 6 bases; nucleotides not matched to a gene: 6.